A selection of T cell receptor beta chains follows, all from one sample in a study of cytomegalovirus exposure and HLA in healthy donors. TCRdb's copy holds only in-frame clones and misses some; the assay was immunoSEQ multiplex PCR. This table holds some 170,000 clones, 86% found once. The sample consisted of PBMCs. Source of these receptors: a man aged 18 to 29 in good health and CMV-seropositive. Each CDR3 is given with its conserved first and last residue.

CDR3 protein: CASSYFGTDQETQYF
V gene: TRBV5-1
J gene: TRBJ2-5

CDR3 protein: CASRISDSYEQYF
V gene: TRBV28
J gene: TRBJ2-7

CDR3 protein: CASSPPGLDEQYF
V gene: TRBV18
J gene: TRBJ2-7

CDR3 protein: CAARRPGTVGTEAFF
V gene: TRBV2
J gene: TRBJ1-1

CDR3 protein: CASSLGGLAGGGPDTQYF
V gene: TRBV5-1
J gene: TRBJ2-3

CDR3 protein: CASSQTTGIDGYTF
V gene: TRBV4-3
J gene: TRBJ1-2

CDR3 protein: CASREGLAYEQYF
V gene: TRBV28
J gene: TRBJ2-7

CDR3 protein: CASSWDSSYEQYF
V gene: TRBV7-6
J gene: TRBJ2-7

CDR3 protein: CASGPGLAGLETQYF
V gene: TRBV19
J gene: TRBJ2-5

CDR3 protein: CSVHAFSTDTQYF
V gene: TRBV29-1
J gene: TRBJ2-3

CDR3 protein: CAIMVTGGRDEQFF
V gene: TRBV10-3
J gene: TRBJ2-1

CDR3 protein: CASVRGTSWGQFF
V gene: TRBV7-2
J gene: TRBJ2-1

CDR3 protein: CASSLLVDMNTEAFF
V gene: TRBV6-5
J gene: TRBJ1-1

CDR3 protein: CASSLAAGGWKEQFF
V gene: TRBV5-1
J gene: TRBJ2-1

CDR3 protein: CASSLRLAGSTDTQYF
V gene: TRBV7-2
J gene: TRBJ2-3

CDR3 protein: CASSLASGTGLYGYTF
V gene: TRBV5-1
J gene: TRBJ1-2

CDR3 protein: CASSVDGAYNEQFF
V gene: TRBV9
J gene: TRBJ2-1

CDR3 protein: CASTFGDSYEQYF
V gene: TRBV2
J gene: TRBJ2-7

CDR3 protein: CASTLTGSYGYTF
V gene: TRBV28
J gene: TRBJ1-2

CDR3 protein: CASSLTSSEQFF
V gene: TRBV28
J gene: TRBJ2-1

CDR3 protein: CASSAGQNYGYTF
V gene: TRBV6-6
J gene: TRBJ1-2

CDR3 protein: CASSVAGVGPDTQYF
V gene: TRBV9
J gene: TRBJ2-3

CDR3 protein: CASSTDTYSYNEQFF
V gene: TRBV18
J gene: TRBJ2-1

CDR3 protein: CASSVAHSLTEAFF
V gene: TRBV9
J gene: TRBJ1-1

CDR3 protein: CSVLRQGSEKLFF
V gene: TRBV29-1
J gene: TRBJ1-4

CDR3 protein: CASSPFGESYNEQFF
V gene: TRBV9
J gene: TRBJ2-1

CDR3 protein: CASSILAGVGYEQYF
V gene: TRBV19
J gene: TRBJ2-7

CDR3 protein: CASSPGQIYEQYF
V gene: TRBV27
J gene: TRBJ2-7

CDR3 protein: CASSTQGAENTEAFF
V gene: TRBV18
J gene: TRBJ1-1

CDR3 protein: CASKGLAGASSYNEQFF
V gene: TRBV19
J gene: TRBJ2-1

CDR3 protein: CASGSRLAGGTGELFF
V gene: TRBV12-5
J gene: TRBJ2-2

CDR3 protein: CASSLTSGGTNTGELFF
V gene: TRBV5-1
J gene: TRBJ2-2

CDR3 protein: CASSLAGGNNEQFF
V gene: TRBV5-1
J gene: TRBJ2-1

CDR3 protein: CASSQYGTNSYEQYF
V gene: TRBV4-3
J gene: TRBJ2-7

CDR3 protein: CASSQYPQDGPIYF
V gene: TRBV18
J gene: TRBJ1-3

CDR3 protein: CASSLGYRDPGGSPLHF
V gene: TRBV5-6
J gene: TRBJ1-6

CDR3 protein: CASRGDRGHGSPLHF
V gene: TRBV4-3
J gene: TRBJ1-6

CDR3 protein: CASSRQDSYEQYF
V gene: TRBV18
J gene: TRBJ2-7

CDR3 protein: CASSDPLYEQYF
V gene: TRBV10-2
J gene: TRBJ2-7

CDR3 protein: CASSLGDRMNTEAFF
V gene: TRBV5-8
J gene: TRBJ1-1

CDR3 protein: CASMFRHRNQLQHF
V gene: TRBV25-1
J gene: TRBJ1-5

CDR3 protein: CASSKRDNGETQYF
V gene: TRBV7-9
J gene: TRBJ2-5

CDR3 protein: CASSPPSSTDTQYF
V gene: TRBV18
J gene: TRBJ2-3

CDR3 protein: CASSQRAGTGRLEQYF
V gene: TRBV27
J gene: TRBJ2-7

CDR3 protein: CASMAGTKYNEQFF
V gene: TRBV5-1
J gene: TRBJ2-1

CDR3 protein: CASGGQGNGYTF
V gene: TRBV5-1
J gene: TRBJ1-2

CDR3 protein: CASTETIADRTDTQYF
V gene: TRBV2
J gene: TRBJ2-3

CDR3 protein: CSVEGQGGTEAFF
V gene: TRBV29-1
J gene: TRBJ1-1

CDR3 protein: CASSPLGSEQFF
V gene: TRBV7-6
J gene: TRBJ2-1

CDR3 protein: CASGRRMNTEAFF
V gene: TRBV6-5
J gene: TRBJ1-1

CDR3 protein: CASSLIAGGRYNEQFF
V gene: TRBV19
J gene: TRBJ2-1

CDR3 protein: CASSYLRLAASYEQYF
V gene: TRBV6-6
J gene: TRBJ2-7

CDR3 protein: CASSLAGQLEAFF
V gene: TRBV5-1
J gene: TRBJ1-1